This note documents a single TCR beta chain sequence. Antigen specificity is unknown. Other DNA variants within this sample encode the same CDR3. This specimen belongs to a study of shared clonotypes between healthy human individuals. Study-level results: For naive CD4 cells, 4% to 5% of clonotypes were shared across a handful of donors. Among the subsets, naive ones generally showed larger estimated richness than memory ones. Genetic and exposure-history diversity was limited by the small donor number.

This table comes from immunoSEQ multiplex PCR, and its TCRdb copy is limited to in-frame clones, with some not included. The table records about 2.4 million clones, 90% to 95% of them present only once. Germline V gene data show CDR1 as MNHEY and CDR2 as SVGAGI. V was clipped by 5 bases and J by 0 bases, with 7 bases between them. CDR3 length equals 13 residues. This chain links TRBV6-5 with TRBJ1-2; possible D gene TRBD1, 5 bases. This sequence originates from a man younger than 30 in good health. The sequenced material came from naive CD4+ T cells sorted from blood. This sample's subset: CD45RA+ positively selected. DNA of the CDR3: TGTGCCAGCAGTCGGGACTCTAACTATGGCTACACCTTC. Protein sequence: CASSRDSNYGYTF.